A selection of T cell receptor beta chains follows, all from one sample in a study of radiation and T cells in renal cell carcinoma. Method: immunoSEQ multiplex PCR; TCRdb's copy keeps in-frame clones and lacks some. This sample yields roughly 10,000 clones, of which over 55% are seen a single time; under 20% belongs to the top ten. Sequenced material: tumor tissue, taken from a patient whose treatment included radiotherapy and nephrectomy. The receptors were sampled from a woman aged 45-60 years with renal cell carcinoma. CDR3s include the opening cysteine and the closing phenylalanine or tryptophan. Each record gives: D gene, J gene, clone size, V gene, CDR3 DNA, CDR3 protein. A D gene is named only where the DNA matches it firmly. Not all rows give a size; the values are once, few, many and, for expanded clones, a class.

D: -; J: TRBJ2-5; size: -; V: TRBV2; DNA: TGTGCCAGCAGTGAGTTTCGCGAGACCCAGTACTTC; CDR3: CASSEFRETQYF
D: -; J: TRBJ1-2; size: -; V: TRBV5-4; DNA: TGCGCCAGCAGCCGAGATCGGGGCTACACCTTC; CDR3: CASSRDRGYTF
D: -; J: TRBJ2-1; size: -; V: TRBV10-3; DNA: TGTGCCATCAGTGAGTCGGGAGCGAGCAATGAGCAGTTCTTC; CDR3: CAISESGASNEQFF
D: TRBD1; J: TRBJ2-3; size: few; V: TRBV27; DNA: TGTGCCAGCAGTTTAAGGGGGCAGTCCACAGATACGCAGTATTTT; CDR3: CASSLRGQSTDTQYF
D: TRBD1; J: TRBJ1-1; size: -; V: TRBV19; DNA: TGTGCCAGTAGTCTGGGACAGGCCAGTGGCACTGAAGCTTTCTTT; CDR3: CASSLGQASGTEAFF
D: TRBD2; J: TRBJ2-1; size: -; V: TRBV5-6; DNA: TGTGCCAGCAGCTCCGTGGAACTAGCGGGGCAGTTCTTC; CDR3: CASSSVELAGQFF
D: TRBD2; J: TRBJ2-1; size: -; V: TRBV10-1; DNA: TGCGCCAGCAGTGATTCGGGGGGGATGGCTTCCTACAATGAGCAGTTCTTC; CDR3: CASSDSGGMASYNEQFF
D: TRBD2; J: TRBJ2-2; size: -; V: TRBV4-2; DNA: TGTGCCAGCAGCCCGGGGGGAAACACCGGGGAGCTGTTTTTT; CDR3: CASSPGGNTGELFF
D: -; J: TRBJ2-2; size: -; V: TRBV28; DNA: TGTGCCAGTTCCGACGGTAACAAGAACACCGGGGAGCTGTTTTTT; CDR3: CASSDGNKNTGELFF
D: TRBD2; J: TRBJ2-5; size: -; V: TRBV4-2; DNA: TGTGCCAGCAGCCAATTTCCCTCGCGGGGGGGCGAAGAGACCCAGTACTTC; CDR3: CASSQFPSRGGEETQYF
D: -; J: TRBJ1-1; size: -; V: TRBV19; DNA: TGTGCCAGTAGCCGACGGATGAACACTGAAGCTTTCTTT; CDR3: CASSRRMNTEAFF
D: TRBD1; J: TRBJ1-2; size: -; V: TRBV7-2; DNA: TGTGCCAGCAGCAAACAAACCGGGACAGACTATGGCTACACCTTC; CDR3: CASSKQTGTDYGYTF
D: -; J: TRBJ1-4; size: -; V: TRBV7-3; DNA: -; CDR3: CASSFGPGEKLFF
D: -; J: TRBJ1-4; size: -; V: TRBV10-1; DNA: TGCGCCAGCAGTGTTACGGCCGGGGAAAAACTGTTTTTT; CDR3: CASSVTAGEKLFF
D: -; J: TRBJ1-5; size: -; V: TRBV9; DNA: TGTGCCAGCAGCGTAGACGGTAGCAATCAGCCCCAGCATTTT; CDR3: CASSVDGSNQPQHF
D: TRBD2; J: TRBJ2-5; size: -; V: TRBV4-2; DNA: TGTGCCAGCAGCGACCGACTAGCGGGAGGAGAGACCCAGTACTTC; CDR3: CASSDRLAGGETQYF
D: TRBD1; J: TRBJ1-2; size: -; V: TRBV2; DNA: TGTGCCAGCAGGCCACGTAGGGGACAGGGAGGCTATGGCTACACCTTC; CDR3: CASRPRRGQGGYGYTF
D: -; J: TRBJ2-1; size: few; V: TRBV6-1; DNA: TGTGCCAGCAGTGAAACGGCGTGGGAGCAGTTCTTC; CDR3: CASSETAWEQFF
D: TRBD2; J: TRBJ2-7; size: -; V: TRBV4-3; DNA: TGCGCCAGCAGCCAAGATTTTCTCGGACTTGGGGGGGAAGAAGAGCAGTACTTC; CDR3: CASSQDFLGLGGEEEQYF
D: TRBD2; J: TRBJ2-3; size: -; V: TRBV19; DNA: TGTGCCAGTAGTATAAATATGGGGCTAGCGGGGGAGGTAGATACGCAGTATTTT; CDR3: CASSINMGLAGEVDTQYF
D: TRBD1; J: TRBJ1-2; size: -; V: TRBV5-1; DNA: TGCGCCAGCAGCCCGGTGGTGCAGGGGGCTGACGGCTACACCTTC; CDR3: CASSPVVQGADGYTF
D: TRBD1; J: TRBJ1-2; size: -; V: TRBV7-2; DNA: TGTGCCAGCAGCTTAAGTTCAGGGGGAGGGTATGGCTACACCTTC; CDR3: CASSLSSGGGYGYTF
D: TRBD2; J: TRBJ2-5; size: -; V: TRBV5-1; DNA: TGCGCCAGCAGCGCACAGACTAGCGGGGCAGAGACCCAGTACTTC; CDR3: CASSAQTSGAETQYF
D: -; J: TRBJ2-2; size: few; V: TRBV18; DNA: TGTGCCAGCTGCGTACTAGCCACCGGGGAGCTGTTTTTT; CDR3: CASCVLATGELFF
D: -; J: TRBJ2-5; size: -; V: TRBV11-1; DNA: TGTGCCAGCAGCCGGGACAATAGTGAGACCCAGTACTTC; CDR3: CASSRDNSETQYF
D: -; J: TRBJ2-4; size: few; V: TRBV19; DNA: TGTGCCAGTAGTATCGAGGGAACCAAAAACATTCAGTACTTC; CDR3: CASSIEGTKNIQYF
D: -; J: TRBJ2-7; size: few; V: TRBV19; DNA: TGTGCCAGTAGTATACGTGGGGGATCCGAGCAGTACTTC; CDR3: CASSIRGGSEQYF
D: TRBD1; J: TRBJ2-7; size: -; V: TRBV7-7; DNA: TGTGCCAGCAGCCCACGACAGGGTGTGGAGCAGTACTTC; CDR3: CASSPRQGVEQYF
D: TRBD2; J: TRBJ2-3; size: -; V: TRBV11-2; DNA: TGTGCCAGCAGCTTGAATCCGGCGGGGGGCGCAGATACGCAGTATTTT; CDR3: CASSLNPAGGADTQYF
D: -; J: TRBJ2-7; size: once; V: TRBV7-9; DNA: TGTGCCAGCAGCCCTAAATGGGGAGGCATGAGCTCCTACGAGCAGTACTTC; CDR3: CASSPKWGGMSSYEQYF
D: -; J: TRBJ1-2; size: -; V: TRBV19; DNA: TGTGCCAGTATGTGGGGCATCGGCTATGGCTACACCTTC; CDR3: CASMWGIGYGYTF
D: -; J: TRBJ2-3; size: -; V: TRBV6-5; DNA: TGTGCCAGCACTATAAGTGGGATTAGCACAGATACGCAGTATTTT; CDR3: CASTISGISTDTQYF